The 9 T cell receptor beta chains listed next were all sequenced from one sample in a study of blood T cell repertoires in COVID-19. Data came from immunoSEQ multiplex PCR; TCRdb stores just in-frame clones and leaves some out. The sample lists roughly 360,000 clones, 80% to 90% seen once, with 1.3% in the top ten. The sequenced material came from PBMCs or T cells enriched from blood (not recorded which). The receptors stem from a man aged 25 to 40 who had recovered from COVID-19.

The rearrangement links TRBV7-6 to TRBJ2-7; 9 nucleotides line up with TRBD1. Looked up from germline, CDR1 is SGHVS and CDR2 is FNYEAQ. CDR3 length equals 14 residues. V lost 5 bases, J lost 3 bases, and 5 bases stayed unmatched. The CDR3 DNA follows: TGTGCCAGCAGCACTGGACAGGGGCGCTACGAGCAGTACTTC. This encodes CASSTGQGRYEQYF.

V usage is TRBV10-1 and J usage is TRBJ2-1; 8 bases are a match to TRBD2. J lost 0 bases, V lost 7 bases, and 11 bases had no gene match. This CDR3 contains 17 residues. Germline assignment: CDR1 WNHNN and CDR2 SYGVQD (reference sequence). CDR3 amino acids: CASTSASGGPSYNEQFF. DNA for the CDR3: TGCGCCAGCACCTCGGCCAGCGGGGGCCCCTCCTACAATGAGCAGTTCTTC.

The chain joins TRBV30 to TRBJ1-5; D remains ambiguous. The CDR3 is 13 amino acids. Trimming shortened V by 4 bases and J by 1 base, and 8 bases separated the two germline ends. Germline V gene data show CDR1 as GTSNPN and CDR2 as SVGIG (reference sequence). CDR3 nucleotide sequence: TGTGCCTGGAACGCCGAGAGCAATCAGCCCCAGCATTTT. It codes for CAWNAESNQPQHF.

The CDR3 sequence is CASSSGRYEAFF. DNA for the CDR3: TGTGCCAGCAGTTCAGGCCGGTATGAAGCTTTCTTT. The gene calls are TRBV12-3 or TRBV12-4 and TRBJ1-1; D unclear. Between the trimmed V and J ends, which lost 4 bases and 7 bases, there was a span of 10 bases. This CDR3 is 12 amino acids long.

The chain uses TRBV27 and TRBJ1-6; TRBD1 matches at 8 bases. Trimming cost V 4 bases and J 7 bases; bases outside gene matches: 6. The CDR3 loop spans 15 amino acids. Germline CDR1 is MNHEY and CDR2 is SMNVEV (reference sequence). CDR3 sequence: CASSWGGQGNSPLHF. CDR3 nucleotides: TGTGCCAGCAGTTGGGGAGGACAGGGAAATTCACCCCTCCACTTT.

In its sample, this clone was seen once. This chain links TRBV12-3 or TRBV12-4 with TRBJ2-3, with 10 bases that match TRBD2. J lost 6 bases, V lost 7 bases, and 4 bases had no gene match. The CDR3 extends over 13 amino acids. CDR3: CASIGTSADTQYF. Written as DNA, the CDR3 is TGTGCCAGCATAGGGACTAGCGCTGATACGCAGTATTTT.

The J gene is TRBJ1-1, the V gene TRBV10-3; possible D gene TRBD1, 5 bases. V was cut by 0 bases and J by 1 base, with 9 bases left in between. The V gene's germline CDR1 is ENHRY and CDR2 SYGVKD. This CDR3 spans 15 amino acids. The CDR3 is CAISESDSSNTEAFF. For the CDR3, the DNA is TGTGCCATCAGTGAGTCCGACAGTTCGAACACTGAAGCTTTCTTT.

The chain combines TRBV19 with TRBJ2-3; TRBD1 might be the D (6 bases). The CDR3 contains 16 residues. Deletions cut 4 bases from V and 4 bases from J, with 18 bases between. Looked up from germline, CDR1 is LNHDA and CDR2 is SQIVND (reference sequence). CDR3 in amino acids: CASSKLGARGADTQYF. CDR3 DNA sequence: TGTGCCAGTAGTAAGCTGGGGGCAAGAGGTGCAGATACGCAGTATTTT.

The chain uses TRBV7-8 and TRBJ1-4; D uncertain. Germline V gene lookup returns CDR1 SGHVS and CDR2 FQNEAQ. Trimming left V 1 base short and J 8 bases short, with 8 bases between. There are 13 residues in the CDR3. CDR3 region: CASSLVSREKLFF. CDR3 bases: TGTGCCAGCAGCTTAGTATCGCGGGAAAAACTGTTTTTT.